This T cell receptor beta chain was recorded in a study of metastatic and nonmetastatic thyroid tumors. This clone was seen only a few times. CDR1 is LNHNV and CDR2 is YYDKDF in the germline V gene (reference sequence). The CDR3 is 15 residues long. Trimming took off 5 bases at V and 3 bases at J, with 15 bases between the two ends. Nobody among the patients had been given any treatment before thyroid surgery. TCRdb re-called the PCR reads with MiXCR. This sample carries around 37,000 clones, roughly 20% of them seen once, and the ten largest clones take 15% to 19%. V gene TRBV15 combines with J gene TRBJ2-3; possibly TRBD1 for D (5 bases). The sequencing input was blood. This clonotype was sampled from a female donor with papillary thyroid cancer or a benign thyroid nodule (not recorded which). Some clones in this sample may be carry-over from other donors' samples. The CDR3: CATSRSYGATDTQYF. CDR3 DNA: TGTGCCACCAGCCGATCATATGGGGCAACAGATACGCAGTATTTT.